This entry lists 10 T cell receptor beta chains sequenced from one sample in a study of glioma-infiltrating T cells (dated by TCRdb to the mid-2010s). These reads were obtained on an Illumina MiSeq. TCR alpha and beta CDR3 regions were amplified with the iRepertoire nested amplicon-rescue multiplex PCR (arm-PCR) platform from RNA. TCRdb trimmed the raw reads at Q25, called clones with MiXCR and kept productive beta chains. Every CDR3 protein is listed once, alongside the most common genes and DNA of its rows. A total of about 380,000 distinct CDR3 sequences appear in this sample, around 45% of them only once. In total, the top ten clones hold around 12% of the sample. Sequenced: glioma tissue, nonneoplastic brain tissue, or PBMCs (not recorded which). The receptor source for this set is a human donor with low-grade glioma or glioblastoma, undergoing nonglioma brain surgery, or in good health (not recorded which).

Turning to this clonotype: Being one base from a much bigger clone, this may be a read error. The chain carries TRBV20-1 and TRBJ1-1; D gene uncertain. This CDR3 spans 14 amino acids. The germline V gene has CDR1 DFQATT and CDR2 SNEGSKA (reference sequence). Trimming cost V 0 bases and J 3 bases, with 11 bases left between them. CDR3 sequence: CSARDAVGHTEAFF. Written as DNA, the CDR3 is TGCAGTGCTAGAGACGCGGTTGGGCACACTGAAGCTTTCTTT.

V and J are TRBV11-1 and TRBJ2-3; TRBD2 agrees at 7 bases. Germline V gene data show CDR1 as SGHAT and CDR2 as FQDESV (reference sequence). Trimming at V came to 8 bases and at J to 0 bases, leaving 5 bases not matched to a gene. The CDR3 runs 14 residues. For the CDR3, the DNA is TGTGCCAGCGGGAGCGGGACTAGCACAGATACGCAGTATTTT. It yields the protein CASGSGTSTDTQYF.

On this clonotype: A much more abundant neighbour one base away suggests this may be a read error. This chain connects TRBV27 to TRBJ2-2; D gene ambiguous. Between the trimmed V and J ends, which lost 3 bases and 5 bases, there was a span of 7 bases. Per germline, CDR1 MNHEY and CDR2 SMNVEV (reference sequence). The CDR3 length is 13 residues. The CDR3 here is CASSFVRTGELFF. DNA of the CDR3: TGTGCCAGCAGTTTTGTGCGAACCGGGGAGCTGTTTTTT.

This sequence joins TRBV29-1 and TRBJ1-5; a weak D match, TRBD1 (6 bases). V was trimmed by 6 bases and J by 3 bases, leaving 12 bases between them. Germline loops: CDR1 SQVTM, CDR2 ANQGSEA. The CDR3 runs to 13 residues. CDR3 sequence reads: CSVTGLDNQPQHF. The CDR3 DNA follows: TGCAGCGTGACAGGCTTAGACAATCAGCCCCAGCATTTT.

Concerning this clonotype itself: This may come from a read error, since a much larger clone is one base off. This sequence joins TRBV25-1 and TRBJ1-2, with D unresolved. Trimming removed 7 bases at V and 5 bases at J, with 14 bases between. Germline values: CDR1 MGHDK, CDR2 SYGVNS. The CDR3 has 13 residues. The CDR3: CASKALYPYGYTF. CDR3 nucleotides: TGTGCCAGCAAGGCATTGTATCCGTATGGCTACACCTTC.

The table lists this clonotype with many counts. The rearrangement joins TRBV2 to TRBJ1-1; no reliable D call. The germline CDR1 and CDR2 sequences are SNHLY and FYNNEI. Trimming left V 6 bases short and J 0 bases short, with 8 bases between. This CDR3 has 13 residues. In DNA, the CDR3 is TGTGCCAGCAGAATAGAAGTGAACACTGAAGCTTTCTTT. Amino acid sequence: CASRIEVNTEAFF.

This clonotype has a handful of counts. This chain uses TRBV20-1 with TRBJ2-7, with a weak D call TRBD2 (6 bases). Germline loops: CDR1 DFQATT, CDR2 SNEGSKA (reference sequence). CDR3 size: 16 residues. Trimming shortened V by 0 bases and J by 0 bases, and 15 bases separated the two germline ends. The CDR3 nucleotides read TGCAGTGCTAGAGATTTTAGGAGGGAGCCCTCCTACGAGCAGTACTTC. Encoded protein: CSARDFRREPSYEQYF.

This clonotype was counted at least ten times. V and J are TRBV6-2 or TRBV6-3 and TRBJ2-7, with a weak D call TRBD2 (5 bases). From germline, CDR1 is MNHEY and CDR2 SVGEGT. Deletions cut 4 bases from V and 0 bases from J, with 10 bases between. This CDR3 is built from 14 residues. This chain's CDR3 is CASSSPGSSYEQYF. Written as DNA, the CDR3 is TGTGCCAGCAGTTCCCCGGGGAGCTCCTACGAGCAGTACTTC.

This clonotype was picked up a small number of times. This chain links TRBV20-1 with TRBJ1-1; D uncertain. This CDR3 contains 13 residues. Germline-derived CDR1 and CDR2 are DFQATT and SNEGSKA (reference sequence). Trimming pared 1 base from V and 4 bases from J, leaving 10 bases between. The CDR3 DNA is TGCAGTGCTAGAGTAGTCGGGAGCACTGAAGCTTTCTTT. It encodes CSARVVGSTEAFF.

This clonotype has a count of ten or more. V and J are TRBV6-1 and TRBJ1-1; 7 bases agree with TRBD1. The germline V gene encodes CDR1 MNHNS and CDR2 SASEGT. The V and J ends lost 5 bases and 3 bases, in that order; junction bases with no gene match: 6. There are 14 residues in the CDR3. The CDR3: CASSRQTGHTEAFF. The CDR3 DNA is TGTGCCAGCAGTCGCCAGACAGGGCACACTGAAGCTTTCTTT.